Following are 27 T cell receptor beta chains from one sample sequenced in a study of T-cell reconstitution after alpha-beta-depleted transplantation in children. Unique molecular identifiers were built into the TCRbeta library. TCRdb fed the PCR reads into MiXCR, producing one record per CDR3 protein. The sample holds almost 500,000 distinct CDR3 sequences, about 12% seen once. This specimen was PBMCs from the stem cell graft donor, taken from the stem cell graft. Receptors were obtained from a human donor who donated a stem cell graft to a child with combined immunodeficiency.

This clonotype was observed a handful of times. The gene calls are TRBV6-5 and TRBJ1-6; D call uncertain. Trimming left V 0 bases short and J 5 bases short, with 17 bases between. Germline CDR1 MNHEY, CDR2 SVGAGI. There are 18 residues in the CDR3. Here the CDR3 DNA reads TGTGCCAGCAGTTACTCGATGGGGTACGGTGCGAATAATTCACCCCTCCACTTT. As protein: CASSYSMGYGANNSPLHF.

This clonotype was counted only a few times. This chain uses TRBV11-1 with TRBJ2-1; D gene unclear. Trimming stripped 4 bases from V and 9 bases from J, with 13 bases between. In germline, CDR1 is SGHAT, CDR2 FQDESV (reference sequence). This CDR3 is built from 13 residues. Here the CDR3 reads CASSSRTQREQFF. DNA of the CDR3: TGTGCCAGCAGCTCCAGGACCCAACGTGAGCAGTTCTTC.

This clonotype showed up many times. J is TRBJ2-7 and V is TRBV12-3 or TRBV12-4; tentatively, D is TRBD1 (5 bases). This CDR3 is built from 14 residues. Trimming stripped 2 bases from V and 4 bases from J, with 12 bases between. This chain's CDR3 is CASSLLPGMYEQYF. For the CDR3, the DNA is TGTGCCAGCAGTTTACTGCCAGGGATGTACGAGCAGTACTTC.

This clonotype was counted ten times or more. The V gene is TRBV4-3, the J gene TRBJ2-7; 9 bases fit TRBD2. The V segment lost 1 base and the J segment 2 bases; nucleotides outside the gene matches: 0. Germline V lookup: CDR1 LGHNA, CDR2 YSLEER. The CDR3 sequence is 14 residues long. In DNA, the CDR3 is TGCGCCAGCAGCCAAGGGACTAGCGCCTACGAGCAGTACTTC. This gives the protein CASSQGTSAYEQYF.

The table lists this clonotype with a few counts. V usage is TRBV24-1 and J usage is TRBJ2-5; TRBD1 might be the D (6 bases). The CDR3 spans 15 residues. Trimming removed 1 base from V and 4 bases from J, with 12 bases in between. Germline V lookup: CDR1 KGHDR, CDR2 SFDVKD. The CDR3 protein is CATSDFLGTRETQYF. The DNA of the CDR3 is TGTGCCACCAGTGATTTTTTAGGGACAAGAGAGACCCAGTACTTC.

This clonotype was seen a few times. The chain employs TRBV10-3 and TRBJ2-2, with TRBD2 identical over 10 bases. CDR1 and CDR2 from the germline V gene are ENHRY and SYGVKD. The CDR3 is made up of 19 amino acids. Trimming cost V 0 bases and J 0 bases; bases outside gene matches: 7. The CDR3 DNA reads TGTGCCATCAGTGAGTCAACTCACGGGACTAGCGCGAACACCGGGGAGCTGTTTTTT. The encoded protein is CAISESTHGTSANTGELFF.

In this sample, this clonotype turned up many times. The V gene is TRBV5-6, the J gene TRBJ1-5; D is perhaps TRBD1 (5 bases). Trimming removed 3 bases from V and 3 bases from J, with 10 bases in between. The germline V gene encodes CDR1 SGHDT and CDR2 YYEEEE. The CDR3 extends over 14 amino acids. The DNA for the CDR3 is TGTGCCAGCAGCTCCTGGGGGATCAATCAGCCCCAGCATTTT. It yields the protein CASSSWGINQPQHF.

This clonotype was detected only a few times. This chain connects TRBV6-1 to TRBJ2-1; 8 nucleotides line up with TRBD2. This CDR3 is 14 amino acids long. V gave up 8 bases and J gave up 1 base; unmatched junction bases: 4. Germline loops: CDR1 MNHNS, CDR2 SASEGT. The CDR3 loop is CASEGLVSYNEQFF. The CDR3 DNA sequence: TGTGCCAGCGAGGGACTAGTTTCCTACAATGAGCAGTTCTTC.

The DNA for the CDR3 is TGTGCCAGCAGTTTTTATACGGGGGGGCCTGGGAATGAGCAGTTCTTC. Protein product: CASSFYTGGPGNEQFF. This chain connects TRBV12-3 or TRBV12-4 to TRBJ2-1, with 8 positions matching TRBD2. This CDR3 contains 16 residues. V shed 3 bases, J shed 7 bases, and the junction held 11 bases outside the gene matches.

This clonotype was counted ten times or more. The gene calls are TRBV27 and TRBJ2-7; D is perhaps TRBD2 (7 bases). Germline loops: CDR1 MNHEY, CDR2 SMNVEV (reference sequence). The CDR3 spans 17 residues. The ends were cut back, 2 bases at V and 3 bases at J, with 20 bases in the middle. The CDR3, as DNA: TGTGCCAGCAGTTTAAGTCTAAGCGGGACACCCGTCTACGAGCAGTACTTC. It encodes CASSLSLSGTPVYEQYF.

This clonotype was picked up many times. The chain combines TRBV7-2 with TRBJ2-3, with TRBD2 identical over 8 bases. CDR3 length equals 16 residues. Trimming cost V 6 bases and J 2 bases; bases outside gene matches: 10. The germline CDR1 and CDR2 sequences are SGHTA and FQGNSA. CDR3 nucleotide sequence: TGTGCCAGCAGTCCGGGTAGCGGGGCATACACAGATACGCAGTATTTT. Its translation: CASSPGSGAYTDTQYF. Filled out from reference TRBV7-2 and TRBJ2-3, the complete variable domain reads GAGVSQSPSNKVTEKGKDVELRCDPISGHTALYWYRQSLGQGLEFLIYFQGNSAPDKSGLPSDRFSAERTGGSVSTLTIQRTQQEDSAVYLCASSPGSGAYTDTQYFGPGTRLTVL.

The chain employs TRBV12-3 or TRBV12-4 and TRBJ2-2, with D tentatively TRBD2 (6 bases). V gave up 2 bases and J gave up 1 base, with 11 bases separating them. This CDR3 spans 16 amino acids. DNA of the CDR3: TGTGCCAGCAGTTTATTGAGTAGCGGGAACACCGGGGAGCTGTTTTTT. As protein: CASSLLSSGNTGELFF.

This clonotype has a count of ten or more. The V and J genes are TRBV12-3 or TRBV12-4 and TRBJ2-4; D gene ambiguous. Trimming cost V 3 bases and J 6 bases, with 6 bases left between them. The CDR3 is 12 amino acids. DNA for the CDR3: TGTGCCAGCAGTTTCGTTGGAAACATTCAGTACTTC. Its translation is CASSFVGNIQYF.

This chain connects TRBV5-1 to TRBJ2-3; 7 nucleotides align to TRBD1. The V and J ends lost 0 bases and 2 bases, in that order; junction bases with no gene match: 3. Germline CDR1 is SGHRS and CDR2 is YFSETQ. CDR3 length equals 15 residues. Here the CDR3 reads CASSLEDRPTDTQYF. In DNA, the CDR3 is TGCGCCAGCAGCTTGGAGGACAGGCCCACAGATACGCAGTATTTT.

The chain joins TRBV5-4 to TRBJ1-1, with unresolved D. There are 12 residues in the CDR3. The V gene lost 4 bases and the J gene lost 7 bases, with 11 bases spanning the gap. Germline CDR1 is SGHNT and CDR2 is YYREEE (reference sequence). The CDR3, as DNA: TGTGCCAGCAGCCGCGACGGATTTGAAGCTTTCTTT. It yields the protein CASSRDGFEAFF.

This clonotype was picked up a small number of times. The rearrangement uses TRBV12-3 or TRBV12-4 and TRBJ2-7; the D is unclear. This CDR3 region has 13 residues. The germline V and J ends were trimmed by 5 bases and 9 bases, with 17 bases remaining between them. DNA for the CDR3: TGTGCCAGCAGTCCAGACCTAGGGCCTACGCAGTACTTC. Its translation is CASSPDLGPTQYF.

There are a few counts of this clonotype. V is TRBV5-5 and J is TRBJ2-4, with 8 nucleotides matching TRBD2. This CDR3 spans 17 amino acids. V dropped 0 bases and J dropped 1; count of bases not matched to a gene: 6. Looked up from germline, CDR1 is SGHKS and CDR2 is YYEKEE (reference sequence). The CDR3 here is CASSLVGLADAKNIQYF. In DNA form, the CDR3 reads TGTGCCAGCAGCTTGGTAGGACTAGCCGACGCCAAAAACATTCAGTACTTC. Complete variable domain (other parts from reference TRBV5-5 and TRBJ2-4): DAGVTQSPTHLIKTRGQQVTLRCSPISGHKSVSWYQQVLGQGPQFIFQYYEKEERGRGNFPDRFSARQFPNYSSELNVNALLLGDSALYLCASSLVGLADAKNIQYFGAGTRLSVL.

V is TRBV7-8 and J is TRBJ1-2; D uncertain. The germline V gene has CDR1 SGHVS and CDR2 FQNEAQ. The CDR3 is made up of 15 amino acids. Trimming pared 5 bases from V and 0 bases from J, leaving 13 bases between. The CDR3 here is CASSHDTLANYGYTF. The CDR3 nucleotides are TGTGCCAGCAGCCACGACACTTTAGCTAACTATGGCTACACCTTC.

This clonotype was counted between two and nine times. This sequence joins TRBV6-5 and TRBJ2-7, with D unresolved. Deletions cut 0 bases from V and 0 bases from J, with 9 bases between. This CDR3 is 15 amino acids long. Germline assignment: CDR1 MNHEY and CDR2 SVGAGI. The CDR3 DNA reads TGTGCCAGCAGTTACTCGACGGGCAGCTCCTACGAGCAGTACTTC. Residues: CASSYSTGSSYEQYF.

The V call is TRBV6-2 or TRBV6-3, the J call TRBJ2-7; D gene uncertain. From germline, CDR1 is MNHEY and CDR2 SVGEGT. Trimming pared 2 bases from V and 5 bases from J, leaving 13 bases between. This CDR3 comprises 14 residues. The CDR3 region is CASSYGGSLDEQYF. The CDR3 DNA reads TGTGCCAGCAGTTACGGTGGTAGTCTGGACGAGCAGTACTTC.

V usage is TRBV5-6 and J usage is TRBJ2-1; unclear D gene. This CDR3 comprises 12 residues. Per the germline V gene, CDR1 is SGHDT and CDR2 is YYEEEE. V was trimmed by 2 bases and J by 10 bases, leaving 10 bases between them. The CDR3 reads CASSFKFREQFF. The CDR3 DNA sequence: TGTGCCAGCAGCTTTAAGTTTCGAGAGCAGTTCTTC. The full variable domain, with the rest looked up from reference TRBV5-6 and TRBJ2-1, is DAGVTQSPTHLIKTRGQQVTLRCSPKSGHDTVSWYQQALGQGPQFIFQYYEEEERQRGNFPDRFSGHQFPNYSSELNVNALLLGDSALYLCASSFKFREQFFGPGTRLTVL.

This clonotype was detected ten times or more. The rearrangement joins TRBV12-3 or TRBV12-4 to TRBJ1-2; tentative D call: TRBD1 (5 bases). V was shortened by 8 bases and J by 4 bases, with 17 bases between the two germline ends. The CDR3 is 14 residues long. CDR3: CASSWGERGYGYTF. The CDR3 DNA reads TGTGCCAGCTCTTGGGGGGAAAGGGGCTATGGCTACACCTTC.

This rearrangement joins TRBV6-5 to TRBJ2-3, with a possible D match to TRBD2 (5 bases). The ends were cut back, 0 bases at V and 2 bases at J, with 9 bases in the middle. Germline V gene sequence: CDR1 MNHEY, CDR2 SVGAGI. This CDR3 contains 15 residues. The chain's CDR3 is CASSYSTDYTDTQYF. For the CDR3, the DNA is TGTGCCAGCAGTTACTCGACTGACTACACAGATACGCAGTATTTT.

This clonotype was seen ten or more times. The V call is TRBV27, the J call TRBJ2-1; weak D call: TRBD2 (5 bases). CDR1 is MNHEY and CDR2 is SMNVEV in the germline V gene (reference sequence). The CDR3 has 13 amino acids. V was clipped by 4 bases and J by 2 bases, with 6 bases between them. The CDR3: CASSSGTYNEQFF. The CDR3, as DNA: TGTGCCAGCAGTTCGGGAACCTACAATGAGCAGTTCTTC.

The V call is TRBV28, the J call TRBJ1-1; D unclear. Germline values: CDR1 MDHEN, CDR2 SYDVKM. Trimming removed 3 bases at V and 1 base at J, with 12 bases between. The length of the CDR3 is 15 residues. CDR3 in amino acids: CASSFGVGANTEAFF. CDR3 in DNA: TGTGCCAGCAGTTTTGGGGTGGGTGCGAACACTGAAGCTTTCTTT. The variable domain in full, completed from reference TRBV28 and TRBJ1-1, reads DVKVTQSSRYLVKRTGEKVFLECVQDMDHENMFWYRQDPGLGLRLIYFSYDVKMKEKGDIPEGYSVSREKKERFSLILESASTNQTSMYLCASSFGVGANTEAFFGQGTRLTVV.

The table lists this clonotype with many counts. The J gene is TRBJ2-5, the V gene TRBV12-3 or TRBV12-4, with 7 bases that match TRBD2. Trimming took 3 bases from V and 5 from J; bases not matched to a gene: 9. This CDR3 contains 15 residues. The CDR3 DNA reads as TGTGCCAGCAGTTTCGGCGGGGGATGGGCGGAGACCCAGTACTTC. Its translation: CASSFGGGWAETQYF.

This clonotype was found many times. V gene TRBV29-1 combines with J gene TRBJ1-3; TRBD1 aligns across 8 bases. Germline CDR1 SQVTM, CDR2 ANQGSEA. CDR3 length: 15 residues. V gave up 7 bases and J gave up 3 bases; unmatched junction bases: 11. CDR3 coding DNA: TGCAGCGCCCTCCTCCCAGGGGGCGTTGGAAACACCATATATTTT. Translated: CSALLPGGVGNTIYF. Variable domain in full (rest from reference TRBV29-1 and TRBJ1-3): SAVISQKPSRDICQRGTSLTIQCQVDSQVTMMFWYRQQPGQSLTLIATANQGSEATYESGFVIDKFPISRPNLTFSTLTVSNMSPEDSSIYLCSALLPGGVGNTIYFGEGSWLTVV.